This T cell receptor (beta chain) derives from a study of T cells after posttransplantation cyclophosphamide. The CDR3 loop spans 14 amino acids. Germline V gene lookup returns CDR1 MGHRA and CDR2 YSYEKL. Trimming cost V 0 bases and J 5 bases, with 8 bases left between them. TCRdb's copy holds only in-frame clones and misses some; the assay was immunoSEQ multiplex PCR. This repertoire holds 40,000 to 45,000 clones, and none appear only once. This clone was counted ten times or more. What it binds is unknown. On the day of bone marrow donation, the related graft donor provided peripheral blood. Regarding the study as a whole: TRB clonality was highly associated with recipient CMV seropositivity and reactivation.

The origin of this receptor is a man in his forties in good health, CMV-negative, and a related stem cell transplant donor. The chain carries TRBV4-1 and TRBJ1-5; D may be TRBD1 (6 bases). Specimen: PBMCs. CDR3 DNA sequence: TGCGCCAGCAGCCAAGAAGAGGGGGATCAGCCCCAGCATTTT. It codes for CASSQEEGDQPQHF.